This T cell receptor beta chain was obtained from a study of OX40 agonist ivuxolimab in advanced cancers. The protocol was immunoSEQ multiplex PCR, while the TCRdb copy is restricted to in-frame clones and leaves out a portion. The data show about 57,000 clones, with about 83% seen just once and roughly 3.2% held by the top ten. The CDR3 loop spans 14 amino acids. In germline, CDR1 is LNHDA, CDR2 SQIVND (reference sequence). V shed 7 bases and J 6 bases; nucleotides not matched to a gene: 7. The chain has TRBV19 and TRBJ2-1; 9 bases line up with TRBD2. This sequence originates from an adult with an advanced solid tumor such as melanoma, head and neck, liver or kidney cancer. The source was CD4+ or CD8+ T cells sorted from blood, collected in a trial of the OX40 agonist ivuxolimab. CDR3 nucleotide sequence: TGTGCCAGTACTCGAGCGGGGGGTGGCAATGAGCAGTTCTTC. Translating gives CASTRAGGGNEQFF.